This T cell receptor (beta chain) was identified during a study of blood T cell repertoires in COVID-19. Study details: There were acute and convalescent COVID-19 samples, and they came from the United States, Italy and Spain. From T cells, B-cell-depleted T cells, or PBMCs came the material, which was cDNA or gDNA.

Clinical history as reported by participants underpinned cohort assignment. Sequencing used immunoSEQ multiplex PCR; TCRdb keeps in-frame clones, though not all of them. The profile covers 200,000 or so clones, with roughly 88% appearing a single time and approximately 2.5% taken by the ten largest. This clonotype originated in a woman between 35 and 50 years old with acute COVID-19. Input material: PBMCs or T cells enriched from blood (not recorded which).

CDR3 in amino acids: CASSFTADTQYF. In DNA form, the CDR3 reads TGTGCCAGCAGCTTTACGGCAGATACGCAGTATTTT. The chain uses TRBV7-9 and TRBJ2-3; D unclear. Germline loops: CDR1 SEHNR, CDR2 FQNEAQ (reference sequence). The CDR3 totals 12 residues. Trimming stripped 3 bases from V and 4 bases from J, with 5 bases between.